The clone carrying this T cell receptor beta chain was counted a few times. CDR3 length: 14 residues. CDR1 is SNHLY, CDR2 FYNNEI, per germline. Trimming took 4 bases from V and 0 from J, leaving 10 bases between them. TCRdb independently ran MiXCR on the RT-PCR reads; one entry per CDR3 protein. The data show approximately 290,000 distinct CDR3 sequences, approximately 23% seen once. The data were obtained in a study of response to subunit inactivated influenza vaccine. The material sequenced was PBMCs from blood, taken less than 22 months after vaccination. The receptor was derived from a man aged 45 to 70 who received an inactivated influenza vaccine. J is TRBJ2-7 and V is TRBV2; weak D call: TRBD2 (5 bases). In DNA, the CDR3 is TGTGCCAGCAGTGTCCAAGGGAGCTCCTACGAGCAGTACTTC. Translation: CASSVQGSSYEQYF.